This TCR beta chain derives from a study of cytomegalovirus exposure and HLA in healthy donors. Findings of the study overall: In a later analysis, DRB1 alleles had the most associated TCRs; HLA-C alleles the fewest. It was likely that a cluster of highly shared sequence variants was a sequencing artifact.

V was pared by 5 bases and J by 6 bases, with 19 bases between. Germline CDR1 reads LNHDA; CDR2 reads SQIVND (reference sequence). The CDR3 has 16 amino acids. Turning to this clone: The antigen remains unidentified.

The PCR was carried out with 60 Vbeta primers and 13 Jbeta primers. TCRdb's table, derived via immunoSEQ multiplex PCR, lists solely in-frame clones and lacks some. The sample yields 60,000 to 100,000 clones, about four fifths seen once. This clonotype was sampled from a man aged 35 to 55 in good health and CMV-seronegative. The chain carries TRBV19 and TRBJ2-2; a possible D gene is TRBD2 (5 bases). The specimen sequenced was PBMCs. The CDR3 region has the DNA TGTGCCAGTAGTCCCCGGGGTACCGTTTACGCCGGGGAGCTGTTTTTT. This gives the protein CASSPRGTVYAGELFF. The full variable domain, rest sourced from reference TRBV19 and TRBJ2-2, is DGGITQSPKYLFRKEGQNVTLSCEQNLNHDAMYWYRQDPGQGLRLIYYSQIVNDFQKGDIAEGYSVSREKKESFPLTVTSAQKNPTAFYLCASSPRGTVYAGELFFGEGSRLTVL.